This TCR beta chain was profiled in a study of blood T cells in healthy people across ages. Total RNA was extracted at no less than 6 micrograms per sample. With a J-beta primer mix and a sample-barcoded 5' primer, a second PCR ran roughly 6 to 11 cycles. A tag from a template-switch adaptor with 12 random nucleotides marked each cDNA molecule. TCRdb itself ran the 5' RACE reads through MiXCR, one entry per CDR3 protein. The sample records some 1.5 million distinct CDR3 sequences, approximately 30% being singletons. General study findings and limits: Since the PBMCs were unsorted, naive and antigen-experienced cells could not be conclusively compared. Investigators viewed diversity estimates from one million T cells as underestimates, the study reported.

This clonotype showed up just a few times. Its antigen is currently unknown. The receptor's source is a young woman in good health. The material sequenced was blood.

The CDR3 coding sequence is TGTGCCAGCAGTTGGGGGGCGGGTGAAAAACTGTTTTTT. Its translation is CASSWGAGEKLFF. V gene TRBV27 combines with J gene TRBJ1-4, with D tentatively TRBD1 (6 bases). This CDR3 spans 13 amino acids. Germline values: CDR1 MNHEY, CDR2 SMNVEV (reference sequence). V lost 4 bases and J lost 7, with 10 bases in between. The whole variable domain, filled in from reference TRBV27 and TRBJ1-4, reads EAQVTQNPRYLITVTGKKLTVTCSQNMNHEYMSWYRQDPGLGLRQIYYSMNVEVTDKGDVPEGYKVSRKEKRNFPLILESPSPNQTSLYFCASSWGAGEKLFFGSGTQLSVL.